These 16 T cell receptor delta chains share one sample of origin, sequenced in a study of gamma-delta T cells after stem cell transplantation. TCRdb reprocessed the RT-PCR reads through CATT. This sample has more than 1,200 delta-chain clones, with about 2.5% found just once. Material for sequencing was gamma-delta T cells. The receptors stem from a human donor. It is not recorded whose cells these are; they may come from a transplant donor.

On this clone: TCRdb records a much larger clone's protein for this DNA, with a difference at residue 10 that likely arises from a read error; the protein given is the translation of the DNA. The CDR3 DNA sequence: TGTGCCTGTGACACCATTGGGGCCCGGCCCACCGATAAACTCATCTTT. It translates to CACDTIGARPTDKLIF. The V and J genes are TRDV2 and TRDJ1; D may be TRDD3 (5 bases). The CDR3 consists of 16 residues. The germline CDR1 and CDR2 sequences are GEAIGNYY and EKD. V was shortened by 0 bases and J by 1 base, with 14 bases between the two germline ends.

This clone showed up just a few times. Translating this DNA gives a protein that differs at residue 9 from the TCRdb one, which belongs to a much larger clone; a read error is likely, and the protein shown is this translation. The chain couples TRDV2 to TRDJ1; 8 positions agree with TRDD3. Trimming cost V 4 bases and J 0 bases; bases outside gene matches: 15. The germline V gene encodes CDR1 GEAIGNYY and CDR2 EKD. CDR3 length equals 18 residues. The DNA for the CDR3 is TGTGCCTGTGATCCGGTTAGAATGAGGGATACGTACACCGATAAACTCATCTTT. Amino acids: CACDPVRMRDTYTDKLIF.

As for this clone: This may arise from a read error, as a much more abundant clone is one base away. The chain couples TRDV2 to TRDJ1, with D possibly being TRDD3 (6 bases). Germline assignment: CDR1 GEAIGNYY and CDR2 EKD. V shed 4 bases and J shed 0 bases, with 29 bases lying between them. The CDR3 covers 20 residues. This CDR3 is CACEPVPTTGRYEYTDKLIF. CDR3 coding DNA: TGTGCCTGTGAACCGGTACCCACTACTGGGAGATACGAGTACACCGATAAACTCATCTTT.

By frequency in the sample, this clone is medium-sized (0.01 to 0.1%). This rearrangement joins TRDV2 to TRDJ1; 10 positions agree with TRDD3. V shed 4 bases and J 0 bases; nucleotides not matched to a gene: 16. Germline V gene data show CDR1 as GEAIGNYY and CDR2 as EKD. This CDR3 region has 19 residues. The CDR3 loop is CACEPVGDTKGRDTDKLIF. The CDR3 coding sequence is TGTGCCTGTGAGCCCGTGGGGGATACCAAAGGTAGAGACACCGATAAACTCATCTTT.

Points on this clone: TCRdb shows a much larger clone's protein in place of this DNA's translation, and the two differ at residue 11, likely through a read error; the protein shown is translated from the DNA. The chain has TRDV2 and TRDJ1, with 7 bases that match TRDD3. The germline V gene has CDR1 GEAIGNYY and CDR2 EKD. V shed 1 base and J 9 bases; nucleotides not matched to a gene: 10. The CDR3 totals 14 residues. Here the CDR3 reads CACDTLGVDDELIF. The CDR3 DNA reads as TGTGCCTGTGACACTCTGGGGGTTGATGATGAACTCATCTTT.

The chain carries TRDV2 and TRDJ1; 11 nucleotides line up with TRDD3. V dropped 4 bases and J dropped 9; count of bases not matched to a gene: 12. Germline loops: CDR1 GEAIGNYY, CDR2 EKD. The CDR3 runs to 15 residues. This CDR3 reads CACDLLGDTRVELIF. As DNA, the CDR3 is TGTGCCTGTGATCTGTTGGGGGATACGCGAGTGGAACTCATCTTT.

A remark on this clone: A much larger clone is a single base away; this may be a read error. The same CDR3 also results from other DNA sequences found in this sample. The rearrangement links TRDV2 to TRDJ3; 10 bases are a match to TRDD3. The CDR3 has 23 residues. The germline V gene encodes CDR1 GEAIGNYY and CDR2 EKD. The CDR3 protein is CACDPTNGGDTGPSSWDTRQMFF. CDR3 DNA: TGTGCCTGTGACCCGACGAACGGGGGGGATACGGGTCCCAGCTCCTGGGACACCCGGCAGATGTTTTTC.

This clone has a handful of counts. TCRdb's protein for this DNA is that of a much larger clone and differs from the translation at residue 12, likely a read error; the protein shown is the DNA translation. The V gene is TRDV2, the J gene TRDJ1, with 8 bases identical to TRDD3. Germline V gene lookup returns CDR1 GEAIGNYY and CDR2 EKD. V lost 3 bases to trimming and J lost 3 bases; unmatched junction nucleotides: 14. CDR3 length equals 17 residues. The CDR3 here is CACDALGIMGDADKLIF. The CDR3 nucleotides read TGTGCCTGTGACGCTCTAGGAATCATGGGGGATGCCGATAAACTCATCTTT.

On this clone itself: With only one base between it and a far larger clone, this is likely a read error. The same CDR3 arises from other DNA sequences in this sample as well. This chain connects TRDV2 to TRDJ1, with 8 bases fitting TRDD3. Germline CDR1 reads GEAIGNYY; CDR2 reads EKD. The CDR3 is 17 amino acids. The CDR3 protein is CACDALGIMGDTDKLIF. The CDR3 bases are TGCGCCTGTGACGCTCTAGGAATCATGGGGGATACCGATAAACTCATCTTT.

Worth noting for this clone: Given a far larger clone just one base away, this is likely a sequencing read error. The CDR3 sequence: CACDTGFRSTGGQQYTDKLIF. The CDR3 DNA is TGTGCCTGTGACACCGGATTCCGGAGTACTGGGGGCCAACAGTACACCGATAAACTCATCTTT. The chain carries TRDV2 and TRDJ1, with TRDD3 matching 8 bases. CDR3 length: 21 amino acids. V lost 0 bases, J lost 0 bases, and 20 bases stayed unmatched. Germline lookup yields CDR1 GEAIGNYY and CDR2 EKD.

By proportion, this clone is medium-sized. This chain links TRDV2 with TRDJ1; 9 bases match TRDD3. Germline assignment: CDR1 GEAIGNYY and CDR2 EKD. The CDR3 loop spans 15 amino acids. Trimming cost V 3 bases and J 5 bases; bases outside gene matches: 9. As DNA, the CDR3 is TGTGCCTGTGACTCCCTACTGGGGGACAAGGATAAACTCATCTTT. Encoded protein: CACDSLLGDKDKLIF.

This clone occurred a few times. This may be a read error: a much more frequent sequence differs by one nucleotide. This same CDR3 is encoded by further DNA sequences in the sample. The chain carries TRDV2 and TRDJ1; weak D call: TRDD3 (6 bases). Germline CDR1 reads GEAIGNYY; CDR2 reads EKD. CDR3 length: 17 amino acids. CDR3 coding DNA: TGCGCCTGTGACACCGTAGGGGGGGAGCCCCACACCGATAAACTCATCTTT. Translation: CACDTVGGEPHTDKLIF.

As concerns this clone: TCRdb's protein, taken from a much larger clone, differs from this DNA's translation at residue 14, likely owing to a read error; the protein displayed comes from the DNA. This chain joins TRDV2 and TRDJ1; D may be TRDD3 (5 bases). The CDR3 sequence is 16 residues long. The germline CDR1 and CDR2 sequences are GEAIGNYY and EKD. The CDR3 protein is CACDTIGARSTDKPIF. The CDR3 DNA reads TGTGCCTGTGACACCATTGGGGCCCGGTCCACCGATAAACCCATCTTT.

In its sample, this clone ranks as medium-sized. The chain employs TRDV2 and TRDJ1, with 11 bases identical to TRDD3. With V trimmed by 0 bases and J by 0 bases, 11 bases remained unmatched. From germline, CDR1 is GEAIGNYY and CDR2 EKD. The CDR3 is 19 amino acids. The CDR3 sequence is CACDTVLGDTTLYTDKLIF. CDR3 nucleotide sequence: TGTGCCTGTGACACCGTTCTGGGGGATACCACACTGTACACCGATAAACTCATCTTT.

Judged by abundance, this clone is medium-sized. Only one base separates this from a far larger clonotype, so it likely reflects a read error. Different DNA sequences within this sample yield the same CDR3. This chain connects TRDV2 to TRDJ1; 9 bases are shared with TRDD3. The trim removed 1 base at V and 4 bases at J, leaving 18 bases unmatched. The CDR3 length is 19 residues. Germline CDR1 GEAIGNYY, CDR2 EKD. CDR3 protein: CACDTVTGGLLGENDKLIF. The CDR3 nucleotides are TGTGCCTGTGACACGGTGACCGGGGGCCTACTGGGGGAAAACGATAAACTCATCTTT.

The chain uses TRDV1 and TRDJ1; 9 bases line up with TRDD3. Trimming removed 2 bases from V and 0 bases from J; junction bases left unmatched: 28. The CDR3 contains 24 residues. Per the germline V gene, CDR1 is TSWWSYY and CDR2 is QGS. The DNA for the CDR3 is TGTGCTCTTGGGGAAGTCTTTCCTACTGGGGACGCCTGGGGGATTGAGGGAGACACCGATAAACTCATCTTT. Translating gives CALGEVFPTGDAWGIEGDTDKLIF.